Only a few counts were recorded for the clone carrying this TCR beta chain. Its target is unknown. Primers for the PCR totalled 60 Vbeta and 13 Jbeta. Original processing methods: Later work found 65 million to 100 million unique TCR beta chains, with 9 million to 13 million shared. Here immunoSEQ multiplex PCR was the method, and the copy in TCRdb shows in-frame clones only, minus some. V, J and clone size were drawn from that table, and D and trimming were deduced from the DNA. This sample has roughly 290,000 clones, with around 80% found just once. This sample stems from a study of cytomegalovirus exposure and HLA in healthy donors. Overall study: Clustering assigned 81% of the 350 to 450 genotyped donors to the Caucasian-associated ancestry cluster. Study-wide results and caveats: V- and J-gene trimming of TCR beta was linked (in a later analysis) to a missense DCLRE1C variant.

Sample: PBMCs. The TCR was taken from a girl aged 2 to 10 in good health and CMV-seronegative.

The chain's CDR3 is CSVIGQGAADTQYF. DNA of the CDR3: TGCAGCGTTATTGGACAGGGGGCCGCAGATACGCAGTATTTT. The chain recombines TRBV29-1 with TRBJ2-3, with 11 bases fitting TRBD1. The CDR3 runs to 14 residues. V lost 5 bases and J lost 4; bases outside the gene matches: 5. Germline loops: CDR1 SQVTM, CDR2 ANQGSEA.